One and the same sample provided the 4 T cell receptor beta chains below, sequenced in a study of T cells in Graves' hyperthyroidism and ophthalmopathy. The source material, RNA transcripts, was used to amplify TCR beta CDR3 regions. The primer set for the first-round RT-PCR of the TCR CDR3 was HTBI. TCRdb analysed the multiplex PCR reads with MiXCR anew, one entry per CDR3 protein. The table includes about 250,000 distinct CDR3 sequences, approximately 23% detected once. The sequencing input was blood. These receptors were taken from a woman between 40 and 50 years old with Graves' ophthalmopathy.

On this clonotype: A much more abundant neighbour one base away suggests this may be a read error. CDR3 loop: CASRVRGTEAFF. For the CDR3, the DNA is TGTGCCAGTAGAGTCAGGGGGACTGAAGCTTTCTTT. The genes are TRBV19 and TRBJ1-1; TRBD1 matches 7 bases. With V trimmed by 6 bases and J by 5 bases, 3 bases remained unmatched. Germline CDR1 LNHDA, CDR2 SQIVND (reference sequence). There are 12 residues in the CDR3.

This sequence joins TRBV11-2 and TRBJ1-5; maybe TRBD1 (6 bases). Trimming took off 0 bases at V and 8 bases at J, with 11 bases between the two ends. Germline V gene sequence: CDR1 SGHAT, CDR2 FQNNGV. This CDR3 is built from 14 residues. The CDR3 here is CASSLDRGGEPQHF. The CDR3 region has the DNA TGTGCCAGCAGCTTAGACAGGGGAGGGGAGCCCCAGCATTTT. Full variable domain (outside the CDR3, taken from reference TRBV11-2 and TRBJ1-5): EAGVAQSPRYKIIEKRQSVAFWCNPISGHATLYWYQQILGQGPKLLIQFQNNGVVDDSQLPKDRFSAERLKGVDSTLKIQPAKLEDSAVYLCASSLDRGGEPQHFGDGTRLSIL.

This clonotype was recorded at least ten times. V is TRBV28 and J is TRBJ2-7; D gene unclear. This CDR3 is built from 13 residues. CDR1 and CDR2 from the germline V gene are MDHEN and SYDVKM. V lost 4 bases, J lost 3 bases, and 10 bases lay in between. The chain's CDR3 is CASSSPPVYEQYF. DNA for the CDR3: TGTGCCAGCAGTTCCCCCCCTGTCTACGAGCAGTACTTC.

This clonotype was recorded many times. The chain joins TRBV7-3 to TRBJ2-1; the D gene could be TRBD1 or TRBD2 (5 bases each). Trimming cost V 2 bases and J 5 bases, with 13 bases left between them. The CDR3 is 15 residues long. Germline CDR1 reads SGHTA; CDR2 reads FQGTGA. CDR3 region: CASSLWGSGDNEQFF. DNA of the CDR3: TGTGCCAGCAGCTTATGGGGGTCCGGGGACAATGAGCAGTTCTTC. The full variable domain, with the rest looked up from reference TRBV7-3 and TRBJ2-1, is GAGVSQTPSNKVTEKGKYVELRCDPISGHTALYWYRQSLGQGPEFLIYFQGTGAADDSGLPNDRFFAVRPEGSVSTLKIQRTERGDSAVYLCASSLWGSGDNEQFFGPGTRLTVL.